These T cell receptor beta chains were read from a single sample in a study of T cell therapy after organ transplantation. These receptors lack a known antigen. The protocol was immunoSEQ multiplex PCR, while the TCRdb copy is restricted to in-frame clones and leaves out a portion. The sample lists 45,000 to 50,000 clones, approximately 94% occurring once. Source: CD8+ T cells from blood, taken before autologous CMV-specific T cell therapy. Receptor source: a human patient who had received a solid organ transplant and had CMV disease. Each CDR3 is given without its conserved first and last residue.

TRBV6-5	TRBJ1-2	ASSGPGQGEGGYT
TRBV25-1	TRBJ2-7	ASSERDPYEQY
TRBV7-9	TRBJ1-1	ASTPPVGSTEAF
TRBV6-1	TRBJ2-7	ASSVQGHEQY
TRBV5-4	TRBJ2-5	ASSLLGLAEETQY
TRBV5-6	TRBJ2-7	ASSLMSQVTFYEQY
TRBV9	TRBJ2-2	ASSVASQFSWGAGELF
TRBV6-4	TRBJ1-1	ASSDSRTDEAF
TRBV5-1	TRBJ1-2	ASSPSQSLGYGYT
TRBV6-1	TRBJ1-1	ASRGLQGAHTEAF
TRBV7-9	TRBJ1-4	ASSLGHLGRNEKLF
TRBV4-1	TRBJ1-5	ASSQVPGQGSQPQH
TRBV7-9	TRBJ2-1	ASSLDGEQF
TRBV5-6	TRBJ2-7	ASSFEGLWYEQY
TRBV7-8	TRBJ1-5	ASSRQGVGNQPQH
TRBV7-9	TRBJ2-5	ASSIWDRGEETQY
TRBV5-1	TRBJ1-3	ASSLGADFSGNTIY
TRBV30	TRBJ2-1	AWSVNFNNEQF
TRBV2	TRBJ2-7	ASRQLSGYEQY
TRBV11-2	TRBJ2-1	ASSLDPGISSYNEQF
TRBV30	TRBJ1-2	AWDPDPYGYT
TRBV19	TRBJ1-5	ASQTGRQPQH
TRBV27	TRBJ2-4	ASSLQGGRGKNIQY
TRBV15	TRBJ1-2	ATSEDRRGGYT
TRBV5-5	TRBJ1-1	ASSVGPTLGPEAF
TRBV7-9	TRBJ2-7	ASSSQGYEQY
TRBV5-8	TRBJ2-1	ASSSVGVEQF
TRBV6-1	TRBJ1-3	ASSEEGTGRIGNTIY
TRBV6-1	TRBJ2-3	ASSEVGGGPDTQY
TRBV7-9	TRBJ2-6	ASSPGDEDDSGANVLT
TRBV27	TRBJ2-7	ASSFVGRAGEQY